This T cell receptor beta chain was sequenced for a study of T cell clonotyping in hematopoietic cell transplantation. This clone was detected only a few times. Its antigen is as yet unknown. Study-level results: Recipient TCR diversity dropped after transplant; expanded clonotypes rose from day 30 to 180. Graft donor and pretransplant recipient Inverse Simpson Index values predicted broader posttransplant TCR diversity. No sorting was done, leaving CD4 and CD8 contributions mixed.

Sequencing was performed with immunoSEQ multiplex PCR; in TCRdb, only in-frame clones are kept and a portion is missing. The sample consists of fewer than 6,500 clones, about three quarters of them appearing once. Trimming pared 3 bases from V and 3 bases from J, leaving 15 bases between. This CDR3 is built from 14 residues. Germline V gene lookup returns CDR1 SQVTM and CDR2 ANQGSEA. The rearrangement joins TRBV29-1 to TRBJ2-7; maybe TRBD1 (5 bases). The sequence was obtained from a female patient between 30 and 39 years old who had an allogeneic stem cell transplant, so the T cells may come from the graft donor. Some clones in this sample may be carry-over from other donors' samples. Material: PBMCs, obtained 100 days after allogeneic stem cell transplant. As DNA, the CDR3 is TGCAGCGTTGATATCTCCGGGCAGGGCTACGAGCAGTACTTC. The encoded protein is CSVDISGQGYEQYF.